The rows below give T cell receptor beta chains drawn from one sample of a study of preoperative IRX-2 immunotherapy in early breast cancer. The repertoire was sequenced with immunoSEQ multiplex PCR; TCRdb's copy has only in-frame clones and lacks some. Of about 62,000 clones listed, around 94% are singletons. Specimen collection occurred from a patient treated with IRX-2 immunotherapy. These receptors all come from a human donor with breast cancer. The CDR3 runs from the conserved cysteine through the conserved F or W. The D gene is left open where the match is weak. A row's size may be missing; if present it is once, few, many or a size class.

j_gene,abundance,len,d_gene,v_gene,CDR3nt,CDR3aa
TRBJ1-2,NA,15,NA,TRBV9,TGTGCCAGCAGCGCCGGACCGTTCACTAACTATGGCTACACCTTC,CASSAGPFTNYGYTF
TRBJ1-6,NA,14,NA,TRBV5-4,TGTGCCAGCAGCTTGCCTAAGAGGGGTTCACCCCTCCACTTT,CASSLPKRGSPLHF
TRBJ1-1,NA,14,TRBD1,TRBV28,TGTGCCAGCAGGAACAGGGGTTCGGCCACTGAAGCTTTCTTT,CASRNRGSATEAFF
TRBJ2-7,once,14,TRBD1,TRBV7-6,TGTGCCAGCAGCTTCCGGGACAGGACCTACGAGCAGTACTTC,CASSFRDRTYEQYF
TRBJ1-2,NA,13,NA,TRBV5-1,TGCGCCAGCAGCTTTTCAACGGCGGGAGGCTACACCTTC,CASSFSTAGGYTF
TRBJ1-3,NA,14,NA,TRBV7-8,TGTGCCAGCAGCTTTACAGGGACTGGAAACACCATATATTTT,CASSFTGTGNTIYF
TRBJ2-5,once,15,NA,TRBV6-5,TGTGCCAGCAGTTACGTGGGGGTCCGGGTGGAGACCCAGTACTTC,CASSYVGVRVETQYF
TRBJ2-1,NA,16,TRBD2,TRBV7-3,TGTGCCAGCAGCTTAATAGGGACTAGTAATTACAATGAGCAGTTCTTC,CASSLIGTSNYNEQFF
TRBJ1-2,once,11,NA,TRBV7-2,TGTGCCAGCAGCCCAGGGGCCGGCTACACCTTC,CASSPGAGYTF
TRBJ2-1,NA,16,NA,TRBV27,TGTGCCAGCAGTTTAGGGGGCGGGGGCTCCTACAATGAGCAGTTCTTC,CASSLGGGGSYNEQFF
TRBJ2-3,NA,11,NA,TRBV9,TGTGCCAGCAGCCCCGCTGAGACGCAGTATTTT,CASSPAETQYF
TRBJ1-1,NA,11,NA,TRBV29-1,TGCAGCGTTGAATTAGGGGCTGAAGCTTTCTTT,CSVELGAEAFF
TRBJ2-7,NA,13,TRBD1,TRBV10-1,TGCGCCAGCCCTGGACAGGGCCCCTACGAGCAGTACTTC,CASPGQGPYEQYF
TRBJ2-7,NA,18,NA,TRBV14,TGTGCCAGCAGTCCGCTAGCTGGACTGCCTCTTCCCCCCTACGAGCAGTACTTC,CASSPLAGLPLPPYEQYF
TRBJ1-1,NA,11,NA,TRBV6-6,TGTGCCATTCGGGCAGTGGGTGAAGCTTTCTTT,CAIRAVGEAFF
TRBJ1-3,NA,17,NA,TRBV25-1,TGTGCCAGCAGTGAATACAGCCGCGGGGTCTCTGGAAACACCATATATTTT,CASSEYSRGVSGNTIYF
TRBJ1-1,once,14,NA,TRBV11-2,TGTGCCAGCAGCTTTTTAGCGGGGGACACTGAAGCTTTCTTT,CASSFLAGDTEAFF
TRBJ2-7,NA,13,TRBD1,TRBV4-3,TGCGCCAGCAGCCGGGGTAGGACAGGCGAGCAGTACTTC,CASSRGRTGEQYF
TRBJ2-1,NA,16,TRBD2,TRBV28,TGTGCCAGCAGTCGAATAGCGGGAAGACCTTACAATGAGCAGTTCTTC,CASSRIAGRPYNEQFF
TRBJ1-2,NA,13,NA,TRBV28,TGTGCCAGCAGTGCCCGGGTCGGGGGTGGCTACACCTTC,CASSARVGGGYTF
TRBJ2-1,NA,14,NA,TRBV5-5,TGTGCCAGCAGCTTTTCTTCGGGGCTGCAGGAGCAGTTCTTC,CASSFSSGLQEQFF
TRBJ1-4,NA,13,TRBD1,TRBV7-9,TGTGCCAGCAGCCCGGACAGGGCGGAAAAACTGTTTTTT,CASSPDRAEKLFF
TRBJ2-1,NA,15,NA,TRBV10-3,TGTGCCATCAGTGAGTCCGAGCGAGGGTACAATGAGCAGTTCTTC,CAISESERGYNEQFF
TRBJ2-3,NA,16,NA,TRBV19,TGTGCCAGTACCCCCCTCGGGGAGGTTAGCACAGATACGCAGTATTTT,CASTPLGEVSTDTQYF
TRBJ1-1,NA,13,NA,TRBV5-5,TGTGCCAGCAGCTTGATCGAAGGGACTGAAGCTTTCTTT,CASSLIEGTEAFF
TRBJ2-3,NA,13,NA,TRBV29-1,TGCAGCGCCGGAACAGGAGGCACAGATACGCAGTATTTT,CSAGTGGTDTQYF
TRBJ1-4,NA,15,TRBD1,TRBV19,TGTGCCAGTAGTATAGGGACAGGGGGCAGTGAAAAACTGTTTTTT,CASSIGTGGSEKLFF
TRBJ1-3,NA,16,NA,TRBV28,TGTGCCAGCAGTTTAAGTTTGGGGGGGGCTGGAAACACCATATATTTT,CASSLSLGGAGNTIYF
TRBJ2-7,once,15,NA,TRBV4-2,TGTGCCAGCAGCCAAGATTATAAGGGGCCCTACGAGCAGTACTTC,CASSQDYKGPYEQYF
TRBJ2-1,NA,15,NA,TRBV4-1,TGCGCCAGCAGCCAAGAAGGCCGAACAGATGGGGAGCAGTTCTTC,CASSQEGRTDGEQFF
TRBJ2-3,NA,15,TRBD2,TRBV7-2,TGTGCCAGCAGCTTACCCTGGCGGGGGACAGATACGCAGTATTTT,CASSLPWRGTDTQYF
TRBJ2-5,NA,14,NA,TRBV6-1,TGTGCCAGCAGTGAGGGGGGGGCATTGGAGACCCAGTACTTC,CASSEGGALETQYF
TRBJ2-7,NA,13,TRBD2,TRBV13,TGTGCCAGTAGCGGGGGGAGCTCCTACGAGCAGTACTTC,CASSGGSSYEQYF
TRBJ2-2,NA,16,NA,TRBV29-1,TGCAGCGTTGAAGGGGGATGGGGACACAACACCGGGGAGCTGTTTTTT,CSVEGGWGHNTGELFF
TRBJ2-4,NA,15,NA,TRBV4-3,TGCGCCAGCAGCCTCCTAGGGGGAGGCAAAAACATTCAGTACTTC,CASSLLGGGKNIQYF
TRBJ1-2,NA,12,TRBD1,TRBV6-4,TGTGCCAGCAGGGGGACAGGGTATGGCTACACCTTC,CASRGTGYGYTF
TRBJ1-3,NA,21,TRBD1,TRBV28,TGTGCCAGCAGCCCGCCGTGGGGGGCAGGGGGTATCCTTTTCTCTGGAAACACCATATATTTT,CASSPPWGAGGILFSGNTIYF
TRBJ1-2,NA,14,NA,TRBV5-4,TGTGCCAGCAGCCGGGTGTCGTTCGACTATGGCTACACCTTC,CASSRVSFDYGYTF
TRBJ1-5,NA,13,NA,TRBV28,TGTGCCAGCAGTCCCCCCAGGGAGCAGCCCCAGCATTTT,CASSPPREQPQHF
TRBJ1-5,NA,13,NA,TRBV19,TGTGCCAGTAGATGGGGGGGCAATCAGCCCCAGCATTTT,CASRWGGNQPQHF
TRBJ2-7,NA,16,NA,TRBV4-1,TGCGCCAGCAGCCCTCAGTTGAATCAGGGGATCTACGAGCAGTACTTC,CASSPQLNQGIYEQYF
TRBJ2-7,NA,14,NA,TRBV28,TGTGCCAGCAGTTTTGGTCTGAAAGCCTACGAGCAGTACTTC,CASSFGLKAYEQYF
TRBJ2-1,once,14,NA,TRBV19,TGTGCCAGTACTGAGGGAGCTTCCCTTTCGGAGCAGTTCTTC,CASTEGASLSEQFF